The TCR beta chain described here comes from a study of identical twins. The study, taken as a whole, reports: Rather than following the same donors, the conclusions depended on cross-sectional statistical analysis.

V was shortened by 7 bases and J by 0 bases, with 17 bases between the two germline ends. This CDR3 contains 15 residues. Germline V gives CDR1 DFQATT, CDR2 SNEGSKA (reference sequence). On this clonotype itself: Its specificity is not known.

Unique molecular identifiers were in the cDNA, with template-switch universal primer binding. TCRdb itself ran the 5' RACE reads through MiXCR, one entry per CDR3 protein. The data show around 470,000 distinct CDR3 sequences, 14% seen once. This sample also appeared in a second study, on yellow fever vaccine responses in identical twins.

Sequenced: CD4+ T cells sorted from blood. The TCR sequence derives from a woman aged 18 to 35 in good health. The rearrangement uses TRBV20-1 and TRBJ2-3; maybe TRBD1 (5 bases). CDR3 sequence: CSGDGALISTDTQYF. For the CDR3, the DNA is TGCAGTGGGGATGGGGCCCTAATTAGCACAGATACGCAGTATTTT.